The rows below give T cell receptor beta chains drawn from one sample of a study of T cell responses to AZD1222 COVID-19 vaccine. Here immunoSEQ multiplex PCR was the method, and the copy in TCRdb shows in-frame clones only, minus some. The table lists over 100,000 clones, about nine tenths of them singletons. The sample in question was peripheral blood, obtained on day 0 of AZD1222 vaccination. The origin of the receptors is an adult in good health. CDR3s include the opening cysteine and the closing phenylalanine or tryptophan. D genes are given only for firm matches. Rows give clone size only sometimes, using once, few, many, or a class for an expanded clone.

V: TRBV6-1
J: TRBJ2-7
D: NA
size: NA
DNA: TGTGCCAGCAGTGAAGGGAGGTATGGCGCCGAGCAGTACTTC
CDR3: CASSEGRYGAEQYF

V: TRBV9
J: TRBJ1-6
D: NA
size: NA
DNA: TGTGCCAGCAACAAAGAGAATTCACCCCTCCACTTT
CDR3: CASNKENSPLHF

V: TRBV7-9
J: TRBJ2-7
D: NA
size: NA
DNA: TGTGCCAGCAGCACACAGGGAGTCCTGGACGAGCAGTACTTC
CDR3: CASSTQGVLDEQYF

V: TRBV4-1
J: TRBJ1-1
D: NA
size: NA
DNA: TGCGCCAGCAGCCGCCCTCAGCTTTTGGAGGGCACTGAAGCTTTCTTT
CDR3: CASSRPQLLEGTEAFF

V: TRBV4-1
J: TRBJ2-3
D: NA
size: NA
DNA: TGCGCCAGCAGCCAAGAAGGGGGGTTAAGCACAGATACGCAGTATTTT
CDR3: CASSQEGGLSTDTQYF

V: TRBV5-1
J: TRBJ2-1
D: TRBD1
size: NA
DNA: TGCGCCAGCAACTTATTCTCCGGGACAGGGGTGGAGTGGAGTGGCAATGAGCAGTTCTTC
CDR3: CASNLFSGTGVEWSGNEQFF

V: TRBV5-1
J: TRBJ2-2
D: TRBD2
size: once
DNA: TGCGCCAGCACCCCCCATGGGGGACTAGCGGGGGGAGCGAACACCGGGGAGCTGTTTTTT
CDR3: CASTPHGGLAGGANTGELFF

V: TRBV3-1/TRBV3-2
J: TRBJ2-5
D: NA
size: few
DNA: TGTGCCAGCAGCCCCGTCGAATCATGGTCACGGGAGACCCAGTACTTC
CDR3: CASSPVESWSRETQYF

V: TRBV1
J: TRBJ1-1
D: NA
size: NA
DNA: TGCACCAGCAGCCAAGATCGGGGGACAGTGGGGACTGAAGCTTTCTTT
CDR3: CTSSQDRGTVGTEAFF

V: TRBV5-6
J: TRBJ2-6
D: NA
size: NA
DNA: TGTGCCAGCAGCTTGGCCGGTGGTTCTGGGGCCAACGTCCTGACTTTC
CDR3: CASSLAGGSGANVLTF

V: TRBV29-1
J: TRBJ1-4
D: NA
size: NA
DNA: TGCAGCGTTAATAAGTTTGGCACTAATGAAAAACTGTTTTTT
CDR3: CSVNKFGTNEKLFF

V: TRBV29-1
J: TRBJ1-2
D: NA
size: NA
DNA: TGCAGCGTTGAAGTTTCCAGCCCGCTTAATGGCTACACCTTC
CDR3: CSVEVSSPLNGYTF

V: TRBV6-7
J: TRBJ1-2
D: NA
size: NA
DNA: TGTGCCAGCAGTAAGCAGAGGGGCTATGGCTACACCTTC
CDR3: CASSKQRGYGYTF

V: TRBV7-8
J: TRBJ1-1
D: TRBD1
size: many
DNA: TGTGCCAGCAGCTTCCCCGACAGGGCGGCTTTCTTT
CDR3: CASSFPDRAAFF

V: TRBV29-1
J: TRBJ1-1
D: NA
size: NA
DNA: TGCAGCGTTGAAGTTTATAGGGACACTGAAGCTTTCTTT
CDR3: CSVEVYRDTEAFF

V: TRBV27
J: TRBJ1-1
D: NA
size: NA
DNA: TGTGCCAGCAAAGGGGATGTGAACACTGAAGCTTTCTTT
CDR3: CASKGDVNTEAFF

V: TRBV19
J: TRBJ2-1
D: TRBD1
size: NA
DNA: TGTGCCAGTAGTAATGCCCTCAGGGGGTACGGCGATGAGCAGTTCTTC
CDR3: CASSNALRGYGDEQFF

V: TRBV19
J: TRBJ1-5
D: NA
size: once
DNA: TGTGCCAGTAGTAGGTCGGATAACAATCAGCCCCAGCATTTT
CDR3: CASSRSDNNQPQHF

V: TRBV7-3
J: TRBJ2-1
D: TRBD2
size: NA
DNA: TGTGCCAGCAGCTTAAGTAGTCTAGCGGGGGCCAATGAGCAGTTCTTC
CDR3: CASSLSSLAGANEQFF

V: TRBV5-6
J: TRBJ1-4
D: TRBD1
size: NA
DNA: TGTGCCAGCAGCTTTGGGGACAGGGTCCCTAATGAAAAACTGTTTTTT
CDR3: CASSFGDRVPNEKLFF

V: TRBV28
J: TRBJ1-2
D: NA
size: NA
DNA: TGTGCCAGCAGTTTTGGGGGGGTTTGGACCGATGGCTACACCTTC
CDR3: CASSFGGVWTDGYTF

V: TRBV28
J: TRBJ1-5
D: NA
size: NA
DNA: TGTGCCAGCAGTCTGATCAACAGGGAGCTCAATCAGCCCCAGCATTTT
CDR3: CASSLINRELNQPQHF